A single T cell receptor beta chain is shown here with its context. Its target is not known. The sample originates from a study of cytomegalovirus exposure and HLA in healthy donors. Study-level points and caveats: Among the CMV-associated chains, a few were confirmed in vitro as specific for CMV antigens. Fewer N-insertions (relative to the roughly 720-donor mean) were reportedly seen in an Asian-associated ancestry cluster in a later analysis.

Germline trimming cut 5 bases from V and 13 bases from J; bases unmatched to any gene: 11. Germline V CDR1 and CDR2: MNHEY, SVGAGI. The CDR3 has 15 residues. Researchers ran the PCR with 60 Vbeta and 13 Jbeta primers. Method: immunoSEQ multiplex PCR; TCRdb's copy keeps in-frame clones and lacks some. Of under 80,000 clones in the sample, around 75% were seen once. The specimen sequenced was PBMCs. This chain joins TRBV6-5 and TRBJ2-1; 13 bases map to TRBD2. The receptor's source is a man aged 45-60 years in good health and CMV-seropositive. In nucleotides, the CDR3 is TGTGCCAGCAGTGTGACTAGCGGGAGGCCAGAAGGACAGTTCTTC. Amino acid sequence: CASSVTSGRPEGQFF.